The 13 T cell receptor beta chains presented below share a single source sample, sequenced in a study of Graves' ophthalmopathy and Graves' hyperthyroidism (dated by TCRdb to 2016 to 2019). Sequenced using an Illumina HiSeq 2000. For repertoire sequencing, TCR beta CDR3 regions were amplified from RNA transcripts. The first round was an RT-PCR using HTBI primers with the Qiagen OneStep RT-PCR kit, and this first round was followed by a second-round multiplex PCR, then size selection and purification. The public reads were reanalyzed by TCRdb: fastp trimming at Q25, MiXCR alignment, in-frame beta chains only. For every CDR3 protein sequence, its rows merge into one entry that carries the most common genes and DNA. The sample profile shows 450,000 or so distinct CDR3 sequences; around an eighth of them were found once. The ten biggest clones cover about 10% of the sample. The sample consisted of blood. Receptor source: a woman between 25 and 40 years old with Graves' ophthalmopathy. Donor details come from another sample of the same person, matched by shared clones.

This clonotype was observed many times. J is TRBJ2-7 and V is TRBV6-6, with TRBD1 matching 10 bases. Germline V gene data show CDR1 as MNHNY and CDR2 as SVGAGI (reference sequence). Trimming cost V 2 bases and J 5 bases; bases outside gene matches: 0. The CDR3 has 13 residues. The CDR3 is CASSYGTGDEQYF. In nucleotides, the CDR3 is TGTGCCAGCAGTTACGGGACAGGGGACGAGCAGTACTTC.

This clonotype has a count of ten or more. The chain has TRBV29-1 and TRBJ2-7; 7 nucleotides agree with TRBD2. CDR1 and CDR2 from the germline V gene are SQVTM and ANQGSEA. This CDR3 contains 16 residues. J was trimmed by 1 base and V by 8 bases; bases with no gene match: 17. CDR3: CSPEVVGSGLSYEQYF. The CDR3 DNA is TGCAGCCCCGAGGTAGTCGGTAGCGGGCTTTCCTACGAGCAGTACTTC.

The V call is TRBV20-1, the J call TRBJ2-1; D not resolved. The V gene lost 3 bases and the J gene lost 6 bases, with 9 bases spanning the gap. Germline V gene sequence: CDR1 DFQATT, CDR2 SNEGSKA (reference sequence). The CDR3 totals 12 residues. Here the CDR3 DNA reads TGCAGTGCTAGGCGGCAGTTCAATGAGCAGTTCTTC. It is translated as CSARRQFNEQFF.

The chain combines TRBV15 with TRBJ2-7, with D possibly matching TRBD1 (7 bases). CDR3 length: 16 amino acids. Germline CDR1 and CDR2: LNHNV and YYDKDF (reference sequence). V was shortened by 4 bases and J by 2 bases, with 18 bases between the two germline ends. CDR3 region: CATSTTRDSVTYEQYF. In DNA form, the CDR3 reads TGTGCCACCAGCACCACGCGGGACAGTGTGACCTACGAGCAGTACTTC.

The chain employs TRBV28 and TRBJ2-5; the D gene could be TRBD1 or TRBD2 (6 bases each). Germline lookup yields CDR1 MDHEN and CDR2 SYDVKM. Trimming took off 8 bases at V and 10 bases at J, with 17 bases between the two ends. The CDR3 covers 12 residues. The DNA for the CDR3 is TGTGCCAGCCAGACGGGCGGGGACATCCAGTACTTC. This encodes CASQTGGDIQYF. The complete variable domain, with remaining parts taken from reference TRBV28 and TRBJ2-5, reads DVKVTQSSRYLVKRTGEKVFLECVQDMDHENMFWYRQDPGLGLRLIYFSYDVKMKEKGDIPEGYSVSREKKERFSLILESASTNQTSMYLCASQTGGDIQYFGPGTRLLVL.

Details on this clonotype: A much larger clone sits a single nucleotide away, making a read error possible. This chain links TRBV12-3 or TRBV12-4 with TRBJ1-1; D is perhaps TRBD1 (6 bases). The length of the CDR3 is 14 residues. The CDR3 loop is CASNSGEGGTEDFF. The CDR3 DNA sequence: TGTGCCAGCAACTCCGGGGAGGGGGGCACTGAAGATTTCTTT.

This clonotype was counted at least ten times. The chain links TRBV28 to TRBJ1-5; TRBD1 might be the D (6 bases). The V end lost 3 bases, the J end lost 6 bases, and 12 bases lay between the germline ends. The CDR3 loop spans 14 amino acids. The germline V gene encodes CDR1 MDHEN and CDR2 SYDVKM. The CDR3 sequence is CASSFSGAAQPQHF. As DNA, the CDR3 is TGTGCCAGCAGTTTCTCAGGGGCGGCTCAGCCCCAGCATTTT.

Many counts were recorded for this clonotype. This chain uses TRBV5-1 with TRBJ1-5; D uncertain. V lost 4 bases and J lost 9, with 14 bases in between. Germline V gene sequence: CDR1 SGHRS, CDR2 YFSETQ. The CDR3 has 13 amino acids. CDR3 nucleotide sequence: TGCGCCAGCAGCCCGGGATTCGGGTTGCCCCAGCATTTT. It translates to CASSPGFGLPQHF.

The table lists this clonotype with many counts. The V and J genes are TRBV28 and TRBJ2-7; D is undetermined. The CDR3 is made up of 13 amino acids. Per the germline V gene, CDR1 is MDHEN and CDR2 is SYDVKM. The germline V and J ends were trimmed by 1 base and 7 bases, with 11 bases remaining between them. The DNA for the CDR3 is TGTGCCAGCAGTTTATTCGGGTCCCATGAGCAGTACTTC. The encoded protein is CASSLFGSHEQYF.

This clonotype was counted ten times or more. In DNA form, the CDR3 reads TGTGCCAGCAGTGACGACAGGACGGCAGACACCGGGGAGCTGTTTTTT. Amino acids: CASSDDRTADTGELFF. The chain carries TRBV6-2 or TRBV6-3 and TRBJ2-2; D might be TRBD1 (6 bases). The CDR3 sequence is 16 residues long. CDR1 MNHEY and CDR2 SVGEGT come from the germline V gene. The V end lost 5 bases, the J end lost 3 bases, and 16 bases lay between the germline ends.

This clonotype was seen only a few times. V gene TRBV30 combines with J gene TRBJ2-2; 13 bases match TRBD2. The V and J ends lost 5 bases and 6 bases, in that order; junction bases with no gene match: 6. CDR3 length equals 15 residues. From germline, CDR1 is GTSNPN and CDR2 SVGIG (reference sequence). DNA of the CDR3: TGTGCCTGGGACCCGGGACTAGCGGGACCCGGGGAGCTGTTTTTT. It is translated as CAWDPGLAGPGELFF.

The chain employs TRBV30 and TRBJ2-7; D possibly matches TRBD1 or TRBD2 (5 bases each). Trimming left V 5 bases short and J 5 bases short, with 13 bases between. Germline lookup yields CDR1 GTSNPN and CDR2 SVGIG (reference sequence). The CDR3 extends over 12 amino acids. The CDR3 DNA sequence: TGTGCCTGGCGATTCGGGGCTCACGAGCAGTACTTC. Encoded protein: CAWRFGAHEQYF. The entire variable domain, with the rest obtained from reference TRBV30 and TRBJ2-7, is as follows: SQTIHQWPATLVQPVGSPLSLECTVEGTSNPNLYWYRQAAGRGLQLLFYSVGIGQISSEVPQNLSASRPQDRQFILSSKKLLLSDSGFYLCAWRFGAHEQYFGPGTRLTVT.

Ten or more counts support this clonotype. This chain's CDR3 is CASSLGGLAGENIQYF. The CDR3 DNA is TGTGCCAGCAGCTTAGGGGGGCTAGCGGGGGAAAACATTCAGTACTTC. The J gene is TRBJ2-4, the V gene TRBV7-2; 10 positions match TRBD2. Per the germline V gene, CDR1 is SGHTA and CDR2 is FQGNSA. The CDR3 consists of 16 residues. The junction had 5 bases not matched to a gene; V was cut back by 1 base and J by 5 bases.